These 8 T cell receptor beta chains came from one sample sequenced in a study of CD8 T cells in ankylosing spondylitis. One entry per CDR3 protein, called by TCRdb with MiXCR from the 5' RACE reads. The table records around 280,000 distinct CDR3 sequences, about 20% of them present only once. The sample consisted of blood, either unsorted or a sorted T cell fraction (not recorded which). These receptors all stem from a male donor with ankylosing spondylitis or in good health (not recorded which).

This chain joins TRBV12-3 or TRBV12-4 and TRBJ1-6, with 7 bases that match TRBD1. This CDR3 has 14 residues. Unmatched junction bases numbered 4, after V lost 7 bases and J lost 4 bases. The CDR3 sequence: CASTIQGYNSPLHF. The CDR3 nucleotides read TGTGCCAGCACGATACAGGGGTATAATTCACCCCTCCACTTT.

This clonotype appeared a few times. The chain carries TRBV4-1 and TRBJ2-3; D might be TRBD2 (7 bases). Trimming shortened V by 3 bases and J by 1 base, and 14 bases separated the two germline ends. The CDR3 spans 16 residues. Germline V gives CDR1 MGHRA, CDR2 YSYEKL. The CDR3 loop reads CASSQRGGPGTDTQYF. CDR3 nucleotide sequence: TGCGCCAGCAGCCAGAGGGGGGGGCCGGGCACAGATACGCAGTATTTT.

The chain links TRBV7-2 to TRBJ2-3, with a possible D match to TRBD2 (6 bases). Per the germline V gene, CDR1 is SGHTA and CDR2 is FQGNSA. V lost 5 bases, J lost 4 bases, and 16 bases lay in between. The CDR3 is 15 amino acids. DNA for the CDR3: TGTGCCAGCAGCCAGAAAGCGGGTAGGGCAGATACGCAGTATTTT. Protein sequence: CASSQKAGRADTQYF.

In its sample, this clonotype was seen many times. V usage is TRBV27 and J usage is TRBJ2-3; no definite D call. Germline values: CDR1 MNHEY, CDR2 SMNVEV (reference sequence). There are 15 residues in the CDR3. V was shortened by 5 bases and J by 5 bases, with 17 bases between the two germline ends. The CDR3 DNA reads TGTGCCAGCAGTCCCGGTACTACCCGCGGAGATACGCAGTATTTT. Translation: CASSPGTTRGDTQYF.

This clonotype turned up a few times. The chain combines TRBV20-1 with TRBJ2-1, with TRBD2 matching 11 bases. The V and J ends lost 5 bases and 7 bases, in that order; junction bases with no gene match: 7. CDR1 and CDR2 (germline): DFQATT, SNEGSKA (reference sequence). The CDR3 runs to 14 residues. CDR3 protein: CSAPTGTSGNEQFF. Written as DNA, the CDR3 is TGCAGTGCTCCAACCGGGACTAGCGGAAATGAGCAGTTCTTC.

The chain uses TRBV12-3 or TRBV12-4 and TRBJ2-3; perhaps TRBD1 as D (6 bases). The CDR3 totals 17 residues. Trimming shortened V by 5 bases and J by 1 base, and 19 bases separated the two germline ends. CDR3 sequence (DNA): TGTGCCAGCAGTCCAACTCGAGACAGGCTTCGCACAGATACGCAGTATTTT. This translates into CASSPTRDRLRTDTQYF.

CDR3 residues: CSVGTSGSYNEQFF. The CDR3 bases are TGCAGCGTTGGGACTAGCGGCTCCTACAATGAGCAGTTCTTC. The chain links TRBV29-1 to TRBJ2-1, with TRBD2 identical over 10 bases. Trimming cost V 4 bases and J 0 bases; bases outside gene matches: 0. The CDR3 sequence is 14 residues long. Germline values: CDR1 SQVTM, CDR2 ANQGSEA.

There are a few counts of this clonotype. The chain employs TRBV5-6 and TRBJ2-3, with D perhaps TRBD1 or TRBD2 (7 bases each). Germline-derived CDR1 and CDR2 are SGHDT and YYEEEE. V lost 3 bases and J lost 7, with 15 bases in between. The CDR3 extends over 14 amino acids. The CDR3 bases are TGTGCCAGCAGCTCGTCAGGGGGGGCTTATACGCAGTATTTT. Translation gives CASSSSGGAYTQYF.